These T cell receptor beta chains were read from a single sample in a study of blood T cell repertoires in COVID-19. This table comes from immunoSEQ multiplex PCR, and its TCRdb copy is limited to in-frame clones, with some not included. Among some 270,000 clones listed, 70% to 90% were seen once. Sequencing input: PBMCs or T cells enriched from blood (not recorded which). These receptors were collected from a woman in her fifties or sixties who had been exposed to COVID-19. The CDR3 runs from the conserved cysteine through the conserved F or W. The D gene is left open where the match is weak. A clone size is listed for some rows: how often the clone was seen (once, few, many), or a class if it is expanded.

abundance: .; d_gene: .; v_gene: TRBV28; j_gene: TRBJ2-3; CDR3nt: TGTGCCAGCAGCCCCCGGGACATAGACACAGATACGCAGTATTTT; CDR3aa: CASSPRDIDTDTQYF
abundance: .; d_gene: .; v_gene: TRBV7-2; j_gene: TRBJ1-1; CDR3nt: TGTGCCAGCAGCGTGGCGTTGGGGGCCACTGAAGCTTTCTTT; CDR3aa: CASSVALGATEAFF
abundance: .; d_gene: .; v_gene: TRBV18; j_gene: TRBJ1-3; CDR3nt: TGTGCCAGCTCCGGACAAGGAGGAAACACCATATATTTT; CDR3aa: CASSGQGGNTIYF
abundance: .; d_gene: .; v_gene: TRBV21-1; j_gene: TRBJ2-2; CDR3nt: TGTGCCAGCAGCAAATTGACTAGCGGGGGAATCACCGGGGAGCTGTTTTTT; CDR3aa: CASSKLTSGGITGELFF
abundance: .; d_gene: .; v_gene: TRBV21-1; j_gene: TRBJ2-3; CDR3nt: TGTGCCAGCAGCAACGGGGGACAGTTCACAGATACGCAGTATTTT; CDR3aa: CASSNGGQFTDTQYF
abundance: .; d_gene: .; v_gene: TRBV5-1; j_gene: TRBJ2-7; CDR3nt: TGCGCCAGCAGCTTTCACACCGAGCAGTACTTC; CDR3aa: CASSFHTEQYF
abundance: .; d_gene: .; v_gene: TRBV18; j_gene: TRBJ1-1; CDR3nt: TGTGCCAGCTCATTATCACAGGGGAACACTGAAGCTTTCTTT; CDR3aa: CASSLSQGNTEAFF
abundance: once; d_gene: .; v_gene: TRBV28; j_gene: TRBJ2-2; CDR3nt: TGTGCCAGCAGTTTAGAGTTGCGGGAGCTGTTTTTT; CDR3aa: CASSLELRELFF
abundance: .; d_gene: TRBD2; v_gene: TRBV10-2; j_gene: TRBJ2-5; CDR3nt: TGCGCCAGCAGTCGTGGGGGGGGGAAAGAGACCCAGTACTTC; CDR3aa: CASSRGGGKETQYF
abundance: .; d_gene: TRBD2; v_gene: TRBV5-1; j_gene: TRBJ2-7; CDR3nt: TGCGCCAGCAGCTTAACCGGGACTAGCGGGGGGGGATTTACCTACGAGCAGTACTTC; CDR3aa: CASSLTGTSGGGFTYEQYF
abundance: .; d_gene: .; v_gene: TRBV2; j_gene: TRBJ1-4; CDR3nt: TGTGCCAGCAGTGAAGAGAGAGGGTTCGACGAAAAACTGTTTTTT; CDR3aa: CASSEERGFDEKLFF
abundance: .; d_gene: .; v_gene: TRBV6-6; j_gene: TRBJ1-1; CDR3nt: TGTGCCAGCGGAGACACAGGCCGCCTGAACACTGAAGCTTTCTTT; CDR3aa: CASGDTGRLNTEAFF
abundance: .; d_gene: .; v_gene: TRBV12-3/TRBV12-4; j_gene: TRBJ1-1; CDR3nt: TGTGCCAGCAGTTTCCACACCGAAGCTTTCTTT; CDR3aa: CASSFHTEAFF
abundance: .; d_gene: TRBD2; v_gene: TRBV7-6; j_gene: TRBJ2-5; CDR3nt: TGTGCCAGCAGCTTAGGAGCGGGGAACCAAGAGACCCAGTACTTC; CDR3aa: CASSLGAGNQETQYF
abundance: .; d_gene: .; v_gene: TRBV19; j_gene: TRBJ2-1; CDR3nt: TGTGCCAGTAGTATAGAAAAGCCCGGGAAGCAGTTCTTC; CDR3aa: CASSIEKPGKQFF
abundance: .; d_gene: .; v_gene: TRBV6-1; j_gene: TRBJ1-2; CDR3nt: TGTGCCAGCAGTGAAGGGCTTACCGGGGTCTATGGCTACACCTTC; CDR3aa: CASSEGLTGVYGYTF
abundance: .; d_gene: TRBD2; v_gene: TRBV5-1; j_gene: TRBJ2-3; CDR3nt: TGCGCCAGCTCACCCAGCAGGGGACTAGCTCGGACAGATACGCAGTATTTT; CDR3aa: CASSPSRGLARTDTQYF
abundance: .; d_gene: TRBD2; v_gene: TRBV4-1; j_gene: TRBJ2-2; CDR3nt: TGCGCCAGCAGCCAAGTAACCGAGGGGGGACTAGCCTACACCGGGGAGCTGTTTTTT; CDR3aa: CASSQVTEGGLAYTGELFF
abundance: .; d_gene: TRBD1; v_gene: TRBV18; j_gene: TRBJ1-5; CDR3nt: TGTGCCAGCTCGCCGGGACAGGCCCTTGGGCCCCAGCATTTT; CDR3aa: CASSPGQALGPQHF
abundance: .; d_gene: .; v_gene: TRBV5-5; j_gene: TRBJ1-6; CDR3nt: TGTGCCAGCAGCCCCACAGGGCAAGATAATTCACCCCTCCACTTT; CDR3aa: CASSPTGQDNSPLHF
abundance: .; d_gene: .; v_gene: TRBV11-2; j_gene: TRBJ2-1; CDR3nt: TGTGCCAGCAGCTTAGGACAGGGAGGCAATGAGCAGTTCTTC; CDR3aa: CASSLGQGGNEQFF
abundance: .; d_gene: TRBD2; v_gene: TRBV5-1; j_gene: TRBJ2-7; CDR3nt: TGCGCCAGCAGCACTGGCGGGGGACACGAGCAGTACTTC; CDR3aa: CASSTGGGHEQYF
abundance: .; d_gene: TRBD1; v_gene: TRBV5-4; j_gene: TRBJ2-7; CDR3nt: TGTGCCAGCAGCCCTACAGGGGGAACTTCCTACGAGCAGTACTTC; CDR3aa: CASSPTGGTSYEQYF
abundance: .; d_gene: .; v_gene: TRBV6-5; j_gene: TRBJ2-5; CDR3nt: TGTGCCAGCAGAATCGGACAGTGGGAGACCCAGTACTTC; CDR3aa: CASRIGQWETQYF
abundance: once; d_gene: TRBD1; v_gene: TRBV7-9; j_gene: TRBJ2-7; CDR3nt: TGTGCCAGCAGCTCAAGACCGGGACAGGGTGGTGAGCAGTACTTC; CDR3aa: CASSSRPGQGGEQYF
abundance: .; d_gene: .; v_gene: TRBV7-8; j_gene: TRBJ1-1; CDR3nt: TGTGCCAGCAGCTCACAGTGGAACACTGAAGCTTTCTTT; CDR3aa: CASSSQWNTEAFF
abundance: .; d_gene: TRBD2; v_gene: TRBV9; j_gene: TRBJ2-2; CDR3nt: TGTGCCAGCAGCCCCCGAATAGCGGGGACAACCGGGGAGCTGTTTTTT; CDR3aa: CASSPRIAGTTGELFF
abundance: .; d_gene: .; v_gene: TRBV12-3/TRBV12-4; j_gene: TRBJ1-2; CDR3nt: TGTGCCAGCAGTACCAGCGGCTATGGCTACACCTTC; CDR3aa: CASSTSGYGYTF
abundance: .; d_gene: .; v_gene: TRBV29-1; j_gene: TRBJ2-1; CDR3nt: TGCAGCGTTGAAGATCCACAGGGAAATAATGAGCAGTTCTTC; CDR3aa: CSVEDPQGNNEQFF
abundance: .; d_gene: TRBD2; v_gene: TRBV2; j_gene: TRBJ2-1; CDR3nt: TGTGCCAGCAGTGAGCCGGGACTAGGAGTCAATGAGCAGTTCTTC; CDR3aa: CASSEPGLGVNEQFF
abundance: .; d_gene: TRBD1; v_gene: TRBV5-4; j_gene: TRBJ2-7; CDR3nt: TGTGCCAGCAGCTTTAGGGACAGGTCCTACGAGCAGTACTTC; CDR3aa: CASSFRDRSYEQYF
abundance: .; d_gene: TRBD1; v_gene: TRBV6-1; j_gene: TRBJ2-3; CDR3nt: TGTGCCAGCAGTGAAGGACAGGGAAAGGGCACAGATACGCAGTATTTT; CDR3aa: CASSEGQGKGTDTQYF
abundance: .; d_gene: TRBD2; v_gene: TRBV20-1; j_gene: TRBJ2-7; CDR3nt: TGCAGTGCTCCGGGGGGATACGAGCAGTACTTC; CDR3aa: CSAPGGYEQYF
abundance: .; d_gene: TRBD2; v_gene: TRBV4-1; j_gene: TRBJ2-7; CDR3nt: TGCGCCAGCAGCCAAAATAGCGGGGCCTACGAGCAGTACTTC; CDR3aa: CASSQNSGAYEQYF
abundance: few; d_gene: .; v_gene: TRBV3-1/TRBV3-2; j_gene: TRBJ1-2; CDR3nt: TGTGCCAGCAGCTACGGACGGGTGGAGGAGGGCTACACCTTC; CDR3aa: CASSYGRVEEGYTF
abundance: .; d_gene: TRBD2; v_gene: TRBV4-2; j_gene: TRBJ2-1; CDR3nt: TGTGCCAGCAGCCAAGCCGGGACTAGCTCCCCGGATGAGCAGTTCTTC; CDR3aa: CASSQAGTSSPDEQFF
abundance: .; d_gene: .; v_gene: TRBV5-4; j_gene: TRBJ1-1; CDR3nt: TGTGCCAGCACCCTTAGCGGGGTAGTGAGCGCTGAAGCTTTCTTT; CDR3aa: CASTLSGVVSAEAFF
abundance: once; d_gene: TRBD1; v_gene: TRBV6-5; j_gene: TRBJ1-1; CDR3nt: TGTGCCAGCAGTTACTTGGGACAGGGCGACACTGAAGCTTTCTTT; CDR3aa: CASSYLGQGDTEAFF
abundance: .; d_gene: TRBD1; v_gene: TRBV9; j_gene: TRBJ2-1; CDR3nt: TGTGCCAGCAGCGTAGGAGGACAGGGGGCCTACAATGAGCAGTTCTTC; CDR3aa: CASSVGGQGAYNEQFF
abundance: few; d_gene: .; v_gene: TRBV5-4; j_gene: TRBJ2-1; CDR3nt: TGTGCCAGCAGCTCTCCTTTAGCGGAGAGCAATGAGCAGTTCTTC; CDR3aa: CASSSPLAESNEQFF
abundance: .; d_gene: .; v_gene: TRBV7-8; j_gene: TRBJ1-2; CDR3nt: TGTGCCAGCAGCTTACAGGGGACCTGGGATGGCTACACCTTC; CDR3aa: CASSLQGTWDGYTF
abundance: .; d_gene: .; v_gene: TRBV6-2/TRBV6-3; j_gene: TRBJ1-6; CDR3nt: TGTGCCAGCAGTTCGTTCCAGGGGAGTAATTCACCCCTCCACTTT; CDR3aa: CASSSFQGSNSPLHF
abundance: once; d_gene: .; v_gene: TRBV7-6; j_gene: TRBJ2-3; CDR3nt: TGTGCCAGCAGCTTCAATCCAAGGACAGCCGTCAGCACAGATACGCAGTATTTT; CDR3aa: CASSFNPRTAVSTDTQYF
abundance: .; d_gene: .; v_gene: TRBV5-1; j_gene: TRBJ2-1; CDR3nt: TGCGCCAGCAGCCTGAGTGGTAGGAGCGATGAGCAGTTCTTC; CDR3aa: CASSLSGRSDEQFF
abundance: .; d_gene: .; v_gene: TRBV7-9; j_gene: TRBJ1-2; CDR3nt: TGTGCCAGCAGCCCAGTCACAGGGACCGGCTACACCTTC; CDR3aa: CASSPVTGTGYTF